These T cell receptor beta chains were read from a single sample in a study of early T cells in non-severe SARS-CoV-2 infection. Using its own MiXCR run on the 5' RACE reads, TCRdb lists one record per CDR3 protein. The sample holds some 81,000 distinct CDR3 sequences; around 16% are singletons and the top ten take about 3%. Sequenced material: whole blood. These receptors were taken from an adult who was a healthcare worker with PCR-confirmed SARS-CoV-2 infection or an uninfected control (not recorded which). Each CDR3 is given with its conserved first and last residue. The D gene is left open where the match is weak. Clone size is not always given. Where it is, it says once, few, many or a class for expanded clones.

V gene	D gene	clone size	J gene	CDR3 protein	CDR3 DNA
TRBV11-2	TRBD1	few	TRBJ2-7	CASSLDRQGNEQYF	TGTGCCAGCAGCTTAGACCGACAGGGAAACGAGCAGTACTTC
TRBV9	TRBD2	-	TRBJ2-3	CASSARTRSIDTDTQYF	TGTGCCAGCAGCGCCCGGACTAGGAGTATTGACACAGATACGCAGTATTTT
TRBV6-5	TRBD2	-	TRBJ2-2	CASSLMGREAGTGELFF	TGTGCCAGCAGTTTAATGGGGAGGGAGGCGGGGACCGGGGAGCTGTTTTTT
TRBV19	-	few	TRBJ1-5	CASTTFGDSSNQPQHF	TGTGCCAGTACCACCTTTGGCGACAGTTCTAATCAGCCCCAGCATTTT
TRBV10-2	TRBD2	few	TRBJ2-3	CASSDLAGANTDTQYF	TGCGCCAGCAGTGATCTAGCGGGGGCCAACACAGATACGCAGTATTTT
TRBV9	TRBD2	-	TRBJ2-1	CASSTFLAGGPNEQFF	TGTGCCAGCAGCACCTTCTTGGCGGGAGGGCCCAATGAGCAGTTCTTC
TRBV25-1	-	few	TRBJ2-1	CASSEYRGADLYNEQFF	TGTGCCAGCAGTGAATATCGTGGCGCCGACCTTTACAATGAGCAGTTCTTC
TRBV13	TRBD2	many	TRBJ2-1	CASSYWRTSGEYDEQFF	TGTGCCAGCAGCTACTGGAGGACTAGCGGGGAGTACGATGAGCAGTTCTTC
TRBV2	-	few	TRBJ2-5	CASRNGEGTQYF	TGTGCCAGCAGAAACGGTGAGGGGACCCAGTACTTC
TRBV28	-	-	TRBJ2-3	CASSGDFFTDTQYF	TGTGCCAGCAGTGGGGACTTCTTCACAGATACGCAGTATTTT
TRBV20-1	TRBD2	few	TRBJ2-5	CSAISGGMGGETQYF	TGCAGTGCTATAAGCGGGGGGATGGGAGGAGAGACCCAGTACTTC
TRBV7-9	-	few	TRBJ1-6	CASSRGDSPLHF	TGTGCCAGCAGCCGGGGGGATTCACCCCTCCACTTT
TRBV11-2	-	-	TRBJ2-7	CASSLLSGSSYEQYF	TGTGCCAGCAGCTTACTTAGCGGCAGCTCCTACGAGCAGTACTTC
TRBV15	TRBD2	-	TRBJ2-1	CATSSRLAGTFYNEQFF	TGTGCCACCAGCTCCCGACTAGCGGGAACCTTCTACAATGAGCAGTTCTTC
TRBV10-3	-	-	TRBJ2-1	CAISVVGSSYNEQFF	TGTGCCATCAGTGTCGTGGGTAGCTCCTACAATGAGCAGTTCTTC
TRBV11-2	-	few	TRBJ2-1	CASSVDWTNEQFF	TGTGCCAGCAGCGTGGACTGGACCAATGAGCAGTTCTTC
TRBV12-3/TRBV12-4	-	few	TRBJ2-3	CASRYTDTQYF	TGTGCCAGCAGATACACAGATACGCAGTATTTT
TRBV12-3/TRBV12-4	-	few	TRBJ2-2	CASSLSGVNTGELFF	TGTGCCAGCAGTTTATCTGGGGTCAACACCGGGGAGCTGTTTTTT
TRBV3-1	-	few	TRBJ2-2	CASSQPRQLLAGELFF	TGTGCCAGCAGCCAGCCCCGACAGTTGCTAGCCGGGGAGCTGTTTTTT
TRBV27	-	-	TRBJ2-6	CASSSNRPSGANVLTF	TGTGCCAGCAGTTCCAATAGGCCTTCTGGGGCCAACGTCCTGACTTTC
TRBV6-2/TRBV6-3	TRBD1	many	TRBJ2-7	CASRSPGQGSYEQYF	TGTGCCAGCAGATCGCCGGGACAGGGTTCCTACGAGCAGTACTTC
TRBV29-1	TRBD2	few	TRBJ2-1	CSVGVAGEQFF	TGCAGCGTTGGGGTAGCGGGGGAGCAGTTCTTC
TRBV9	TRBD2	-	TRBJ2-5	CASSTYTGTSGGETQYF	TGTGCCAGCAGCACCTATACCGGGACTAGCGGGGGTGAGACCCAGTACTTC
TRBV10-3	-	-	TRBJ2-2	CAISGGTSWTGELFF	TGTGCCATCAGTGGTGGGACAAGCTGGACCGGGGAGCTGTTTTTT
TRBV24-1	-	few	TRBJ2-1	CATSDLFSEQFF	TGTGCCACCAGTGATTTATTCAGTGAGCAGTTCTTC
TRBV11-2	TRBD2	few	TRBJ2-7	CASSGTSYEQYF	TGTGCCAGCAGCGGGACTAGCTACGAGCAGTACTTC
TRBV30	TRBD1	few	TRBJ2-7	CAWNPNWSGMGQGSPYEQYF	TGTGCCTGGAACCCCAATTGGAGCGGTATGGGACAGGGGTCTCCCTACGAGCAGTACTTC
TRBV12-3/TRBV12-4	TRBD2	-	TRBJ2-2	CASSFLAGGPIGRTGELFF	TGTGCCAGCAGTTTTCTAGCGGGAGGGCCAATCGGAAGAACCGGGGAGCTGTTTTTT
TRBV29-1	-	few	TRBJ2-3	CSVSSPSTDTQYF	TGCAGCGTGAGCAGTCCTAGCACAGATACGCAGTATTTT
TRBV6-1	TRBD2	few	TRBJ2-3	CASTARGLAGGSTDTQYF	TGTGCCAGCACCGCCCGAGGCCTAGCGGGGGGGAGCACAGATACGCAGTATTTT
TRBV20-1	-	-	TRBJ1-1	CSAPQGRRSTEAFF	TGCAGTGCCCCTCAGGGGCGCCGGAGCACTGAAGCTTTCTTT
TRBV9	TRBD1	few	TRBJ2-7	CASSVSAGQGYEQYF	TGTGCCAGCAGCGTCTCTGCGGGACAGGGTTACGAGCAGTACTTC
TRBV6-6	TRBD2	many	TRBJ2-5	CASSRPGLDQETQYF	TGTGCCAGCAGCCGACCGGGACTAGACCAAGAGACCCAGTACTTC
TRBV9	TRBD1	few	TRBJ1-4	CASSEGQTGIEKLFF	TGTGCCAGCAGCGAGGGACAGACCGGAATTGAAAAACTGTTTTTT
TRBV5-1	-	-	TRBJ1-1	CASSLFWETEAFF	TGCGCCAGCAGCTTGTTTTGGGAAACTGAAGCTTTCTTT
TRBV5-1	-	-	TRBJ1-3	CASSFESSGNTIYF	TGCGCCAGCAGCTTTGAGAGCTCTGGAAACACCATATATTTT
TRBV6-1	TRBD1	-	TRBJ1-5	CARLSDRGVNQPQHF	TGTGCCCGGCTTTCGGACAGGGGAGTCAATCAGCCCCAGCATTTT
TRBV20-1	-	many	TRBJ2-1	CSALRDGSPFPALNNEQFF	TGCAGTGCTCTCCGTGACGGGTCGCCTTTCCCAGCTTTAAATAATGAGCAGTTCTTC
TRBV12-3/TRBV12-4	-	-	TRBJ1-1	CASSPQGFGTEAFF	TGTGCCAGCAGCCCCCAGGGGTTCGGCACTGAAGCTTTCTTT
TRBV19	-	-	TRBJ2-1	CASSIGAALPQFF	TGTGCCAGTAGTATTGGAGCCGCACTTCCGCAGTTCTTC
TRBV4-1	TRBD1	-	TRBJ1-1	CASSQDFGTVFYQSTEAFF	TGCGCCAGCAGCCAAGATTTCGGGACAGTTTTCTATCAGAGCACTGAAGCTTTCTTT
TRBV6-5	-	few	TRBJ1-5	CASKGRGINQPQHF	TGTGCCAGCAAGGGAAGGGGGATTAATCAGCCCCAGCATTTT
TRBV29-1	-	many	TRBJ1-2	CSVAEQANVGYTF	TGCAGCGTTGCTGAACAGGCAAACGTAGGCTACACCTTC
TRBV28	-	few	TRBJ2-7	CASTPDGPSSYEQYF	TGTGCCAGCACCCCAGATGGACCGAGCTCCTACGAGCAGTACTTC
TRBV5-5	-	few	TRBJ2-1	CASSPYAGEVPEQFF	TGTGCCAGCAGCCCCTACGCCGGGGAAGTCCCTGAGCAGTTCTTC
TRBV27	-	few	TRBJ2-7	CASSFLVGPTYEQYF	TGTGCCAGCAGTTTTCTCGTTGGCCCCACCTACGAGCAGTACTTC
TRBV7-8	-	few	TRBJ2-2	CASSRLTGELFF	TGTGCCAGCAGCCGCCTTACCGGGGAGCTGTTTTTT
TRBV6-6	-	-	TRBJ2-5	CASSPKETQYF	TGTGCCAGCAGTCCAAAGGAGACCCAGTACTTC
TRBV2	-	few	TRBJ1-2	CASSEDRFGGYTF	TGTGCCAGCAGTGAAGACCGTTTTGGAGGCTACACCTTC
TRBV29-1	-	few	TRBJ1-1	CSVYPGPDGTEAFF	TGCAGCGTCTACCCGGGGCCAGACGGGACTGAAGCTTTCTTT
TRBV5-4	-	few	TRBJ2-3	CASSLEGLRTDTQYF	TGTGCCAGCAGCTTGGAAGGGTTACGCACAGATACGCAGTATTTT
TRBV6-2/TRBV6-3	-	many	TRBJ2-3	CASSYGEATDTQYF	TGTGCCAGCAGTTACGGAGAAGCAACAGATACGCAGTATTTT
TRBV30	TRBD1	-	TRBJ2-2	CAWSVQQGGPGELFF	TGTGCCTGGAGTGTACAACAGGGGGGCCCCGGGGAGCTGTTTTTT
TRBV6-4	TRBD1	-	TRBJ2-2	CASRPRDRGYTGELFF	TGTGCCAGCCGACCCCGGGACAGGGGGTATACCGGGGAGCTGTTTTTT